These 25 T cell receptor beta chains share one sample of origin, sequenced in a study of T-cell reconstitution after alpha-beta-depleted transplantation in children. Library preparation (for TCRbeta) was performed with unique molecular identifiers. TCRdb passed the PCR reads through MiXCR, listing each CDR3 protein once. The sample lists more than 200,000 distinct CDR3 sequences, roughly 25% seen once, with approximately 2.5% in the top ten. The sample was PBMCs, taken before TCRalphabeta/CD19-depleted stem cell transplant. The receptor source for this set is a girl aged 2 to 10 with Fanconi anemia, due to receive a stem cell transplant.

The chain links TRBV4-2 to TRBJ2-7, with 11 positions matching TRBD1. Germline lookup yields CDR1 LGHNA and CDR2 YNFKEQ. Unmatched junction bases numbered 4, after V lost 4 bases and J lost 5 bases. The CDR3 has 14 residues. The CDR3 nucleotides read TGTGCCAGCAGCCGGACAGGGGGCAGAAACGAGCAGTACTTC. This sequence encodes CASSRTGGRNEQYF.

Here the CDR3 DNA reads TGTGCCAGCAGACTCATCGCGGGACTAGCGGGGGGCTCCACCGGGGAGCTGTTTTTT. Protein product: CASRLIAGLAGGSTGELFF. This chain uses TRBV28 with TRBJ2-2, with TRBD2 matching 15 bases. With V trimmed by 6 bases and J by 4 bases, 12 bases remained unmatched. There are 19 residues in the CDR3. The germline V gene encodes CDR1 MDHEN and CDR2 SYDVKM.

This clonotype was recorded a few times. This sequence joins TRBV7-6 and TRBJ2-7, with 13 bases that match TRBD2. Germline V gives CDR1 SGHVS, CDR2 FNYEAQ. The ends lost 5 bases at V and 3 bases at J; junction bases unmatched: 4. This CDR3 has 15 residues. CDR3 sequence (DNA): TGTGCCAGCAGCGAAAGGACTAGCGGGGGCTACGAGCAGTACTTC. Amino acids: CASSERTSGGYEQYF.

This clonotype has ten or more counts. The V call is TRBV9, the J call TRBJ2-3; D is possibly TRBD1 (6 bases). The length of the CDR3 is 18 residues. Germline V CDR1 and CDR2: SGDLS, YYNGEE. Trimming left V 0 bases short and J 2 bases short, with 19 bases between. CDR3 residues: CASSVEVGALEVTDTQYF. The CDR3 DNA reads as TGTGCCAGCAGCGTAGAAGTGGGGGCTTTGGAGGTCACAGATACGCAGTATTTT.

This clonotype was picked up one time. The J gene is TRBJ2-7, the V gene TRBV7-3; 8 positions agree with TRBD1. J gave up 8 bases and V 2 bases, and 5 bases lay outside the gene matches. The CDR3 consists of 13 residues. Germline V CDR1 and CDR2: SGHTA, FQGTGA. The CDR3 DNA follows: TGTGCCAGCAGCTTAGTCGCAGGGGGCAAGCAGTACTTC. Translating it yields CASSLVAGGKQYF.

This clonotype has just a few counts. This chain joins TRBV27 and TRBJ2-3; D is undetermined. Germline V gives CDR1 MNHEY, CDR2 SMNVEV (reference sequence). The ends were cut back, 10 bases at V and 2 bases at J, with 10 bases in the middle. This CDR3 spans 12 amino acids. The CDR3 is CATLGFTDTQYF. CDR3 in DNA: TGTGCCACGCTGGGTTTCACAGATACGCAGTATTTT.

The gene calls are TRBV7-2 and TRBJ1-2; 7 nucleotides agree with TRBD1. With 0 bases clipped from V and 3 bases from J, the junction kept 7 bases outside the gene matches. Per germline, CDR1 SGHTA and CDR2 FQGNSA. CDR3 length: 16 amino acids. CDR3 DNA sequence: TGTGCCAGCAGCTTAGCCTCGGGACAGAATTACTATGGCTACACCTTC. Protein sequence: CASSLASGQNYYGYTF.

This clonotype occurred a few times. CDR3 nucleotide sequence: TGCAGCGTTGGCGTGAAGGCAACATACGAGCAGTACTTC. Translated, it gives CSVGVKATYEQYF. The chain is built from TRBV29-1 and TRBJ2-7; D is unclear. Germline V lookup: CDR1 SQVTM, CDR2 ANQGSEA. The CDR3 has 13 residues. V lost 4 bases and J lost 4, with 14 bases in between.

This clonotype was observed at least ten times. This chain uses TRBV6-1 with TRBJ2-7, with D tentatively TRBD1 or TRBD2 (5 bases each). CDR1 and CDR2 from the germline V gene are MNHNS and SASEGT. The V gene lost 0 bases and the J gene lost 1 base, with 16 bases spanning the gap. The CDR3 covers 17 residues. The CDR3 loop is CASSEAIWGSPSYEQYF. The CDR3 region has the DNA TGTGCCAGCAGTGAAGCCATATGGGGGAGCCCTTCCTACGAGCAGTACTTC.

This clonotype was picked up many times. This sequence joins TRBV29-1 and TRBJ2-2; D not resolved. V lost 7 bases and J lost 6, with 15 bases in between. Germline loops: CDR1 SQVTM, CDR2 ANQGSEA. CDR3 length equals 13 residues. The CDR3 DNA sequence: TGCAGCGGCCTAGGGCAACATCCCGGGGAGCTGTTTTTT. It codes for CSGLGQHPGELFF.

This clonotype was found once. V usage is TRBV20-1 and J usage is TRBJ2-3, with a tentative D call TRBD2 (5 bases). The V gene lost 6 bases and the J gene lost 4 bases, with 23 bases spanning the gap. This CDR3 is built from 16 residues. Germline-derived CDR1 and CDR2 are DFQATT and SNEGSKA (reference sequence). CDR3 in amino acids: CSARIVRGLGADTQYF. The CDR3, as DNA: TGCAGTGCCCGCATCGTCAGAGGGCTAGGTGCAGATACGCAGTATTTT.

This clonotype was seen many times. The chain employs TRBV6-6 and TRBJ1-2; maybe TRBD1 (5 bases). Deletions cut 6 bases from V and 5 bases from J, with 7 bases between. This CDR3 has 11 amino acids. CDR1 and CDR2 (germline): MNHNY, SVGAGI (reference sequence). The CDR3 region has the DNA TGTGCCAGCAGGGGGGATTATGGCTACACCTTC. Protein product: CASRGDYGYTF.

In this sample, this clonotype turned up a few times. The chain combines TRBV6-4 with TRBJ2-2; unclear D gene. V was clipped by 7 bases and J by 1 base, with 10 bases between them. The length of the CDR3 is 14 residues. Per the germline V gene, CDR1 is MRHNA and CDR2 is SNTAGT. In DNA form, the CDR3 reads TGTGCCAGCAAAAGTTCCCGGAACACCGGGGAGCTGTTTTTT. It encodes CASKSSRNTGELFF.

This clonotype was observed many times. This rearrangement joins TRBV20-1 to TRBJ1-4; D is uncertain. From germline, CDR1 is DFQATT and CDR2 SNEGSKA (reference sequence). V shed 6 bases and J shed 7 bases, with 15 bases lying between them. This CDR3 has 13 residues. The CDR3, as DNA: TGCAGTGCCTTGATGGGAGGAGGTGAAAAACTGTTTTTT. Protein: CSALMGGGEKLFF.

Here the CDR3 reads CASSLRARASFTDTQYF. The CDR3, as DNA: TGTGCCAGCAGCTTAAGAGCGCGAGCTTCTTTCACAGATACGCAGTATTTT. The rearrangement joins TRBV7-2 to TRBJ2-3; no definite D call. Germline loops: CDR1 SGHTA, CDR2 FQGNSA. The germline V and J ends were trimmed by 2 bases and 2 bases, with 17 bases remaining between them. The CDR3 is made up of 17 amino acids.

This clonotype was seen ten or more times. This rearrangement joins TRBV20-1 to TRBJ1-2; tentative D call: TRBD1 (5 bases). Germline V lookup: CDR1 DFQATT, CDR2 SNEGSKA (reference sequence). The CDR3 has 13 residues. Trimming took off 2 bases at V and 2 bases at J, with 9 bases between the two ends. As DNA, the CDR3 is TGCAGTGCTAGAACGGGACTGAACTATGGCTACACCTTC. Protein product: CSARTGLNYGYTF.

This clonotype occurred many times. V usage is TRBV28 and J usage is TRBJ2-7; unclear D gene. CDR3 size: 13 residues. The germline V gene encodes CDR1 MDHEN and CDR2 SYDVKM. With 2 bases removed from V and 5 bases from J, the gap between germline ends came to 10 bases. The CDR3 DNA follows: TGTGCCAGCAGTTTAGGAATGGGCAACGAGCAGTACTTC. It specifies CASSLGMGNEQYF.

V usage is TRBV20-1 and J usage is TRBJ2-7; 9 bases match TRBD2. V was pared by 4 bases and J by 3 bases, with 10 bases of the junction left unmatched. Germline assignment: CDR1 DFQATT and CDR2 SNEGSKA (reference sequence). This CDR3 has 15 residues. For the CDR3, the DNA is TGCAGTGCTATCCCCCTAGAGACTAGCGGCTACGAGCAGTACTTC. This codes for CSAIPLETSGYEQYF.

This clonotype was picked up a small number of times. The chain couples TRBV20-1 to TRBJ2-7; tentative D call: TRBD2 (6 bases). Trimming pared 1 base from V and 3 bases from J, leaving 10 bases between. This CDR3 comprises 13 residues. Germline values: CDR1 DFQATT, CDR2 SNEGSKA (reference sequence). The CDR3 DNA is TGCAGTGCTAGAGGGTACGGGAGCTACGAGCAGTACTTC. This sequence encodes CSARGYGSYEQYF.

This clonotype was seen many times. The genes are TRBV12-3 or TRBV12-4 and TRBJ2-1; TRBD1 matches 9 bases. The CDR3 consists of 14 residues. V gave up 7 bases and J gave up 6 bases; unmatched junction bases: 7. As DNA, the CDR3 is TGTGCCAGCATACGGGACAGGGCCTCCAATGAGCAGTTCTTC. Protein: CASIRDRASNEQFF.

This clonotype appeared a few times. This chain links TRBV7-2 with TRBJ2-3; D not certain. V was clipped by 5 bases and J by 0 bases, with 12 bases between them. CDR1 is SGHTA, CDR2 FQGNSA, per germline. This CDR3 is built from 15 residues. As DNA, the CDR3 is TGTGCCAGCAGCAGGAGTGCGCCTAGCACAGATACGCAGTATTTT. Translated, it gives CASSRSAPSTDTQYF.

This chain joins TRBV28 and TRBJ2-7; TRBD1 agrees at 7 bases. V shed 4 bases, J shed 5 bases, and the junction held 2 bases outside the gene matches. Germline CDR1 is MDHEN and CDR2 is SYDVKM. The CDR3 loop spans 12 amino acids. CDR3 in DNA: TGTGCCAGCAGTTCCGACAGGGACGAGCAGTACTTC. This codes for CASSSDRDEQYF.

This clonotype was observed many times. J is TRBJ2-7 and V is TRBV15; D call uncertain. The CDR3 length is 14 residues. Looked up from germline, CDR1 is LNHNV and CDR2 is YYDKDF (reference sequence). Trimming removed 1 base at V and 4 bases at J, with 11 bases between. The CDR3 DNA reads as TGTGCCACCAGCAGAGGCCTCCGTGGGTACGAGCAGTACTTC. Amino acids: CATSRGLRGYEQYF.

This clonotype was counted only a few times. The chain is built from TRBV4-2 and TRBJ2-3, with D possibly matching TRBD2 (5 bases). V lost 4 bases and J lost 3, with 14 bases in between. The CDR3 totals 15 residues. Per the germline V gene, CDR1 is LGHNA and CDR2 is YNFKEQ. CDR3 in DNA: TGTGCCAGCAGCCCGTACTCCGGGATAACAGATACGCAGTATTTT. Encoded protein: CASSPYSGITDTQYF.

This clonotype was picked up many times. The V and J genes are TRBV10-3 and TRBJ2-5; D possibly matches TRBD1 or TRBD2 (5 bases each). This CDR3 has 13 amino acids. V lost 1 base and J lost 5, with 8 bases in between. Germline V gene lookup returns CDR1 ENHRY and CDR2 SYGVKD. The DNA of the CDR3 is TGTGCCATCAGTGAGTGGGGGACGGAGACCCAGTACTTC. This encodes CAISEWGTETQYF.